The following is a TCR beta chain sequence with its context. The ends lost 4 bases at V and 3 bases at J; junction bases unmatched: 3. This CDR3 comprises 14 residues. In germline, CDR1 is MDHEN, CDR2 SYDVKM. This specimen belongs to a study of cytomegalovirus exposure and HLA in healthy donors. PCR was performed using 60 Vbeta and 13 Jbeta primers. Clones were read by immunoSEQ multiplex PCR, and TCRdb kept only the in-frame ones, dropping some. The table includes about 130,000 clones, about three quarters detected once. Participants comprised healthy donors of bone marrow. This TCR was recovered from a woman aged 55 to 70 in good health and CMV-seropositive. What was sequenced was PBMCs. The V call is TRBV28, the J call TRBJ2-7, with 10 positions matching TRBD1. In nucleotides, the CDR3 is TGTGCCAGCAGTTGGGACAGGGGAGGCTACGAGCAGTACTTC. It specifies CASSWDRGGYEQYF.